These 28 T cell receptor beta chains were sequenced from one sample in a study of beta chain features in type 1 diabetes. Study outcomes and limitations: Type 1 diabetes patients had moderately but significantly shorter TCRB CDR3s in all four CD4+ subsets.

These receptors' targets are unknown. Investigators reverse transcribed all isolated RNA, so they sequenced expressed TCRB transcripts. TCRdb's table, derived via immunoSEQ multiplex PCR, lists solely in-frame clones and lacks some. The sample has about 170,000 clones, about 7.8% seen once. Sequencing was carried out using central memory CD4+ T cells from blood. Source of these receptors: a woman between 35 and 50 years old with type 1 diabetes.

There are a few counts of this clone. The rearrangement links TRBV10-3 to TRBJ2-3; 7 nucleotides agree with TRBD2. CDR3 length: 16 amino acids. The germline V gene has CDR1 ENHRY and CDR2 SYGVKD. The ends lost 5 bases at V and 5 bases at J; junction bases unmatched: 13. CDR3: CAISKPPAGLEDTQYF. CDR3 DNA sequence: TGTGCCATCAGTAAGCCCCCAGCGGGGTTGGAAGATACGCAGTATTTT.

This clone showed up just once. Here the CDR3 DNA reads TGTGCCAGTAGTGATCAGGAATACTATGGCTACACCTTC. It codes for CASSDQEYYGYTF. The V and J genes are TRBV19 and TRBJ1-2; the D is unclear. Looked up from germline, CDR1 is LNHDA and CDR2 is SQIVND (reference sequence). Trimming stripped 5 bases from V and 3 bases from J, with 10 bases between. The CDR3 sequence is 13 residues long.

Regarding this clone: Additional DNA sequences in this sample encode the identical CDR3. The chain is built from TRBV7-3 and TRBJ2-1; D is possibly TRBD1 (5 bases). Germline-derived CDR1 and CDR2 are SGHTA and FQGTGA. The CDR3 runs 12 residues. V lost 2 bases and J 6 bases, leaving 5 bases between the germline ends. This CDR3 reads CASSLDSNEQFF. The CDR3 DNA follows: TGTGCCAGCAGCTTAGACAGCAATGAGCAGTTCTTC.

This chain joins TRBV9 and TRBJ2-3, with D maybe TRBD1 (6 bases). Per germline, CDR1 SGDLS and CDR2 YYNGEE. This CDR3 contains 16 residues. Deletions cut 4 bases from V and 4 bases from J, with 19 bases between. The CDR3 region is CASSWGLATQADTQYF. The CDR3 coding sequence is TGTGCCAGCAGCTGGGGGCTTGCGACTCAGGCAGATACGCAGTATTTT.

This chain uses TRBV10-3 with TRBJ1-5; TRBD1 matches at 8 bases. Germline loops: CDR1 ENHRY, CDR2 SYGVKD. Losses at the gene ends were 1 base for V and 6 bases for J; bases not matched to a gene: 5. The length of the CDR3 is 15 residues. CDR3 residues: CAISEFRDRRQPQHF. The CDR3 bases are TGTGCCATCAGTGAGTTCCGGGACAGGCGTCAGCCCCAGCATTTT.

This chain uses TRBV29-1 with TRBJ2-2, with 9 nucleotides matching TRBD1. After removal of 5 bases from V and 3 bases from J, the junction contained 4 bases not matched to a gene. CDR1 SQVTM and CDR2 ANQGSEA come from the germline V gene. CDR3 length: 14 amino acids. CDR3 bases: TGCAGCGTTAGACAGGGGGACCACACCGGGGAGCTGTTTTTT. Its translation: CSVRQGDHTGELFF.

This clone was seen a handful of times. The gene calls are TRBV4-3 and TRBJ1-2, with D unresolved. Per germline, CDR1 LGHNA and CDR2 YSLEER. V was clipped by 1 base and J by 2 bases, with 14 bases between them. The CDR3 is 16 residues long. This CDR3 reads CASSQAEGLGNYGYTF. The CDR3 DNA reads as TGCGCCAGCAGCCAAGCCGAGGGTCTAGGAAACTATGGCTACACCTTC.

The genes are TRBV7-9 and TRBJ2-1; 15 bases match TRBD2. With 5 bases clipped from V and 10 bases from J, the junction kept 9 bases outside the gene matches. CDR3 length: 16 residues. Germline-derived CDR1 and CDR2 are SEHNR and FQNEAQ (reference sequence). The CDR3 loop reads CASSGLSGLAGGEQFF. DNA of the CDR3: TGTGCCAGCAGCGGATTATCTGGACTAGCGGGAGGGGAGCAGTTCTTC.

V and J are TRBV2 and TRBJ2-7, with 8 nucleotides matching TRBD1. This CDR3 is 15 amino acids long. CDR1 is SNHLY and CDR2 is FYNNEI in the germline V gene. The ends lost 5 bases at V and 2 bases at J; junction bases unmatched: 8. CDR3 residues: CASSIRQGNPYEQYF. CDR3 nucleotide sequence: TGTGCCAGCAGTATAAGACAGGGGAACCCCTACGAGCAGTACTTC. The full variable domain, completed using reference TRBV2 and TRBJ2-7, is EPEVTQTPSHQVTQMGQEVILRCVPISNHLYFYWYRQILGQKVEFLVSFYNNEISEKSEIFDDQFSVERPDGSNFTLKIRSTKLEDSAMYFCASSIRQGNPYEQYFGPGTRLTVT.

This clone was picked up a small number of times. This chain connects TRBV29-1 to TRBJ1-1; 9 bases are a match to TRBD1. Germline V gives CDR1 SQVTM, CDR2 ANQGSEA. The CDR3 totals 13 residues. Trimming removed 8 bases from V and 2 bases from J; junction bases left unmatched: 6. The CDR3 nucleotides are TGCAGCACCCGACAGGGGGACAACACTGAAGCTTTCTTT. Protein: CSTRQGDNTEAFF.

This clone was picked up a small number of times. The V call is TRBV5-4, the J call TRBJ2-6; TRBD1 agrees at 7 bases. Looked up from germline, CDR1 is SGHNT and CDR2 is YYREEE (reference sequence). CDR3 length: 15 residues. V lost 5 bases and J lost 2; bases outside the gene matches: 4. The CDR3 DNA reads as TGTGCCAGCAGACAAGACAGGGCTGGGGCCAACGTCCTGACTTTC. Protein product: CASRQDRAGANVLTF.

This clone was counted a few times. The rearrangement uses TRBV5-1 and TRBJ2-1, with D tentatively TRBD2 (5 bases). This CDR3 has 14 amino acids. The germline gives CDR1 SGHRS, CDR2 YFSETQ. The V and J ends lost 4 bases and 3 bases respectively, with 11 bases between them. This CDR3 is CASSDLEGYNEQFF. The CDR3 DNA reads TGCGCCAGCAGCGACCTCGAGGGCTACAATGAGCAGTTCTTC.

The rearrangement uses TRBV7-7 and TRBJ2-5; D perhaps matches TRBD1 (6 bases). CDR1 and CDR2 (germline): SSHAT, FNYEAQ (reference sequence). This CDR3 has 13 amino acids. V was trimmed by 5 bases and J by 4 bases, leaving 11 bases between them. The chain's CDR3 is CASSKGVGETQYF. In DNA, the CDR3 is TGTGCCAGCAGCAAGGGGGTGGGAGAGACCCAGTACTTC.

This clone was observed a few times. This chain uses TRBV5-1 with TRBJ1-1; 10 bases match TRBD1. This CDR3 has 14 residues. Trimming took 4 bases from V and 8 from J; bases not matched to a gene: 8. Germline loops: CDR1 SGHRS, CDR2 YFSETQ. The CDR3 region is CASSGSGQGLEAFF. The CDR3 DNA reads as TGCGCCAGCAGCGGATCGGGACAGGGGCTAGAAGCTTTCTTT.

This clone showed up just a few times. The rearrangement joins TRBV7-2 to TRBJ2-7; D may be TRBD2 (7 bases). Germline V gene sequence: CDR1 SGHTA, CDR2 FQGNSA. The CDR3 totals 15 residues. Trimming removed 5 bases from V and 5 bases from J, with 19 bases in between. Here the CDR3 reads CASSPRGAGSNEQYF. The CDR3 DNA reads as TGTGCCAGCAGCCCCCGGGGGGCGGGATCGAACGAGCAGTACTTC.

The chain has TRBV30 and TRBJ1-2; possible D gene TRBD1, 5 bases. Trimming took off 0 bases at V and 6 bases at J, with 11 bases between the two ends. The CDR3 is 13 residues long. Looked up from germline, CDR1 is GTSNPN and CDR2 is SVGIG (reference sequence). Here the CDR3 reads CAWSVRAGDGYTF. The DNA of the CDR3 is TGTGCCTGGAGTGTACGAGCGGGGGATGGCTACACCTTC.

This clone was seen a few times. The CDR3 sequence is CAIRAAGGVGMNTEAFF. DNA for the CDR3: TGTGCCATCAGGGCGGCCGGGGGGGTGGGTATGAACACTGAAGCTTTCTTT. This chain uses TRBV10-3 with TRBJ1-1; TRBD1 is a possible D gene (5 bases). In germline, CDR1 is ENHRY, CDR2 SYGVKD. CDR3 size: 17 residues. Trimming removed 6 bases from V and 0 bases from J, with 20 bases in between.

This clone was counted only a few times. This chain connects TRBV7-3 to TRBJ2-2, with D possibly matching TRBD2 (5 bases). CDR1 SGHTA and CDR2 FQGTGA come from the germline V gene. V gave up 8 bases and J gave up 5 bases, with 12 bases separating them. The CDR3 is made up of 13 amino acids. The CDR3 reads CASARPGTGELFF. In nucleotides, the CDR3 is TGTGCCAGCGCCCGGCCGGGGACCGGGGAGCTGTTTTTT.

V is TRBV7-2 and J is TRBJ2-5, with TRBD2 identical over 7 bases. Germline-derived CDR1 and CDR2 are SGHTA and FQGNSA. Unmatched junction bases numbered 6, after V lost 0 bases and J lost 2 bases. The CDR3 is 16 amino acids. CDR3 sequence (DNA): TGTGCCAGCAGCTTAGCCCGGACTAGAAGGCAAGAGACCCAGTACTTC. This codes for CASSLARTRRQETQYF.

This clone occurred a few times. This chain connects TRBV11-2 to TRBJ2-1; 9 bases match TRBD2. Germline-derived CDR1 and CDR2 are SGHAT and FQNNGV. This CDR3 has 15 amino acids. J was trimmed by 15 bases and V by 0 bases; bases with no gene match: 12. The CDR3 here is CASSLEASGTLDRFF. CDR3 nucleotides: TGTGCCAGCAGCTTAGAGGCTAGCGGGACGCTGGACCGGTTCTTC.

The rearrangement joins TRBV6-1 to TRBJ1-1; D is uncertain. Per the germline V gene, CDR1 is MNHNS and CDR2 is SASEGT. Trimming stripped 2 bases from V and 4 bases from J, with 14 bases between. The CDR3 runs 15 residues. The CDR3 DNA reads TGTGCCAGCAGTGAAAACCCGGAGGGAGGCACTGAAGCTTTCTTT. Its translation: CASSENPEGGTEAFF.

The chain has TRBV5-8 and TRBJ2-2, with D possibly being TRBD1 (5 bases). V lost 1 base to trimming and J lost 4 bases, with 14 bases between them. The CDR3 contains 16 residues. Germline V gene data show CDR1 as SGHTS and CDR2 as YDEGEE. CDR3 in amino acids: CASSLYPDIPTGELFF. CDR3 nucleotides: TGTGCCAGCAGCTTGTACCCGGACATCCCCACCGGGGAGCTGTTTTTT.

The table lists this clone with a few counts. The CDR3 region is CASSDRTGGQEQFF. Written as DNA, the CDR3 is TGTGCCAGCAGTGACAGGACAGGGGGTCAGGAGCAGTTCTTC. This chain joins TRBV6-1 and TRBJ2-1, with 10 positions matching TRBD1. The CDR3 is 14 amino acids. CDR1 is MNHNS, CDR2 SASEGT, per germline. The V and J ends lost 3 bases and 10 bases, in that order; junction bases with no gene match: 6.

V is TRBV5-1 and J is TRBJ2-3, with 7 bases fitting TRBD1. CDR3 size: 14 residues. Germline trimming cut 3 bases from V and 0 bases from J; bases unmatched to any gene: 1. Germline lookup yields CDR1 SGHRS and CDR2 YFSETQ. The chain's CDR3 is CASSWGQSTDTQYF. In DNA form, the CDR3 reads TGCGCCAGCAGCTGGGGACAGAGCACAGATACGCAGTATTTT.

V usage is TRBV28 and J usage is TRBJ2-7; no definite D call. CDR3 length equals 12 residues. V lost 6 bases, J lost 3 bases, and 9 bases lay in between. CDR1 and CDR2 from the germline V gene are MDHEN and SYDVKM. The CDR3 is CASSQVGYEQYF. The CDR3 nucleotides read TGTGCCAGCAGCCAGGTGGGCTACGAGCAGTACTTC.

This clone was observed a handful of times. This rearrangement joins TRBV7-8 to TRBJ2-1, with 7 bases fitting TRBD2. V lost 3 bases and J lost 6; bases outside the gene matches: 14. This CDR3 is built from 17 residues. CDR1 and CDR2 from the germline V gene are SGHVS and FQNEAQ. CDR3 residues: CASSFPPAGGSGNEQFF. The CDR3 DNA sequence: TGTGCCAGCAGCTTCCCTCCGGCGGGCGGGAGCGGCAATGAGCAGTTCTTC.

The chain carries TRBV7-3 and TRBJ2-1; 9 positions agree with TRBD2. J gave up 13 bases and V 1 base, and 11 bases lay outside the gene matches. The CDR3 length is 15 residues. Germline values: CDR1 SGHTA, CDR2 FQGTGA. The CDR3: CASSLNPAGGQEQFF. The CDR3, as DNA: TGTGCCAGCAGCTTAAATCCAGCGGGAGGACAAGAACAGTTCTTC.

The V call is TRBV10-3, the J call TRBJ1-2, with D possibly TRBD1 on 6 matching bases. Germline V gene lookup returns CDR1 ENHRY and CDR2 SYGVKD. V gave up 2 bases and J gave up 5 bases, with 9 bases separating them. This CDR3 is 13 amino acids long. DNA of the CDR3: TGTGCCATCAGTGAGGACAGGCTTTATGGCTACACCTTC. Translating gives CAISEDRLYGYTF.